This entry lists 26 T cell receptor beta chains sequenced from one sample in a study of CD8+CD57+ T cells in acquired aplastic anemia. CD8+CD57+ cell expansion had been shown by flow cytometry in patients chosen for sequencing. TCR beta VDJ combinations and CDR3 sequences were profiled from genomic DNA. TCRdb recomputed calls from the reads with MiXCR, one row per CDR3 protein. The sample has 200,000 to 250,000 distinct CDR3 sequences; roughly 50% are singletons. The sequencing sample was made of sorted CD4+, CD8+, or CD8+CD57+ T cells (not recorded which) from PBMCs. The receptors derive from a human donor with aplastic anemia.

At least ten counts were recorded for this clonotype. The J gene is TRBJ1-1, the V gene TRBV6-1; tentatively, D is TRBD1 (5 bases). CDR1 and CDR2 (germline): MNHNS, SASEGT. V was shortened by 8 bases and J by 1 base, with 8 bases between the two germline ends. CDR3 size: 12 residues. The CDR3 DNA reads TGTGCCAGCTCCAGGGAGAACACTGAAGCTTTCTTT. Amino acid sequence: CASSRENTEAFF.

This chain connects TRBV10-3 to TRBJ1-2; 9 nucleotides match TRBD1. J lost 2 bases, V lost 6 bases, and 1 base had no gene match. The CDR3 is made up of 13 amino acids. CDR1 and CDR2 from the germline V gene are ENHRY and SYGVKD. The CDR3 DNA sequence: TGTGCCATCAGCGGGACAGGGAACTATGGCTACACCTTC. Amino acid sequence: CAISGTGNYGYTF.

This clonotype came up a few times. The V gene is TRBV6-5, the J gene TRBJ1-1; D is undetermined. Trimming pared 2 bases from V and 1 base from J, leaving 5 bases between. Germline-derived CDR1 and CDR2 are MNHEY and SVGAGI. This CDR3 region has 13 residues. CDR3 protein: CASSYPPNTEAFF. The CDR3 DNA reads as TGTGCCAGCAGTTACCCCCCGAACACTGAAGCTTTCTTT.

Worth noting for this clonotype: A read error is possible here, since a much larger clone lies one base away. V gene TRBV5-5 combines with J gene TRBJ1-4; D unresolved. Germline V gene sequence: CDR1 SGHKS, CDR2 YYEKEE (reference sequence). The CDR3 has 15 amino acids. The CDR3 DNA sequence: TGTGCCAGCAGCTTGCGGGAGGCAACTAATAAAAAACTGTTTTTT. Amino acid sequence: CASSLREATNKKLFF.

The chain is built from TRBV28 and TRBJ1-6; 10 nucleotides match TRBD1. Germline assignment: CDR1 MDHEN and CDR2 SYDVKM. The CDR3 length is 14 residues. The V segment lost 6 bases and the J segment 7 bases; nucleotides outside the gene matches: 3. The CDR3 spells CASREDRGNSPLHF. The CDR3 nucleotides read TGTGCCAGCAGGGAGGACAGGGGGAATTCACCCCTCCACTTT.

J is TRBJ2-3 and V is TRBV7-9; TRBD1 or TRBD2 may be the D gene (6 bases each). This CDR3 contains 15 residues. The ends were cut back, 1 base at V and 3 bases at J, with 11 bases in the middle. Per germline, CDR1 SEHNR and CDR2 FQNEAQ (reference sequence). In DNA form, the CDR3 reads TGTGCCAGCAGCTTAGTGGGGGGCGGGACAGATACGCAGTATTTT. Its protein is CASSLVGGGTDTQYF.

This chain links TRBV15 with TRBJ1-2; D not resolved. V lost 0 bases and J 4 bases, leaving 9 bases between the germline ends. The CDR3 spans 14 residues. Germline CDR1 reads LNHNV; CDR2 reads YYDKDF (reference sequence). The CDR3 here is CATSRELGFYGYTF. CDR3 nucleotide sequence: TGTGCCACCAGCAGAGAGTTGGGTTTCTATGGCTACACCTTC.

This clonotype was seen only once. The chain carries TRBV7-8 and TRBJ1-1; unclear D gene. There are 14 residues in the CDR3. Germline CDR1 and CDR2: SGHVS and FQNEAQ. The V end lost 7 bases, the J end lost 1 base, and 13 bases lay between the germline ends. The CDR3 DNA reads as TGTGCCAGCAAAGACCATTATGCGAACACTGAAGCTTTCTTT. Protein product: CASKDHYANTEAFF.

The chain is built from TRBV24-1 and TRBJ2-1; the match to TRBD2 covers 9 bases. This CDR3 has 14 amino acids. The germline CDR1 and CDR2 sequences are KGHDR and SFDVKD. The trim removed 9 bases at V and 8 bases at J, leaving 10 bases unmatched. The DNA of the CDR3 is TGTGCCACCGGGGCTAGCGGGGCAACCGATGAGCAGTTCTTC. This translates into CATGASGATDEQFF.

The sample holds a few counts of this clonotype. This sequence joins TRBV28 and TRBJ1-3; tentatively, D is TRBD1 (5 bases). Germline V lookup: CDR1 MDHEN, CDR2 SYDVKM. The V and J ends lost 10 bases and 0 bases respectively, with 16 bases between them. The CDR3 is 15 amino acids. This CDR3 is CATSGGALSGNTIYF. CDR3 DNA sequence: TGTGCCACCTCGGGTGGGGCACTCTCTGGAAACACCATATATTTT.

The chain couples TRBV30 to TRBJ2-3, with 7 positions matching TRBD2. Trimming at V came to 2 bases and at J to 3 bases, leaving 8 bases not matched to a gene. CDR1 and CDR2 from the germline V gene are GTSNPN and SVGIG (reference sequence). This CDR3 has 15 amino acids. The CDR3 DNA reads as TGTGCCTGGAGTAAGGGAAGCGGGGAGACAGATACGCAGTATTTT. It yields the protein CAWSKGSGETDTQYF.

Remarks on this clonotype: Relative to the germline gene, one junction end is altered; a read error may explain this. V is TRBV2 and J is TRBJ1-1, with 7 bases fitting TRBD1. The CDR3 covers 15 residues. CDR1 is SNHLY, CDR2 FYNNEI, per germline. CDR3 nucleotides: TGTGCCAGCAGTGAAGTCACAGGGGCAGCGGCTGAAGCTCTCTTT. Amino acids: CASSEVTGAAAEALF.

This clonotype occurred many times. The chain couples TRBV10-3 to TRBJ1-1; D ambiguous. Looked up from germline, CDR1 is ENHRY and CDR2 is SYGVKD. Trimming left V 10 bases short and J 0 bases short, with 15 bases between. The CDR3 extends over 14 amino acids. CDR3 nucleotide sequence: TGTGCCACGCTCCCTCAGTTCATGAACACTGAAGCTTTCTTT. Encoded protein: CATLPQFMNTEAFF.

With respect to this clonotype: A much more abundant neighbour one base away suggests this may be a read error. The V and J genes are TRBV6-5 and TRBJ2-2; 7 bases line up with TRBD2. The CDR3 covers 13 residues. Germline loops: CDR1 MNHEY, CDR2 SVGAGI. The CDR3 coding sequence is TGTGCCGGCAGTAAGCGGGAAACCGGGGAGCTGTTTTTT. As protein: CAGSKRETGELFF.

The V call is TRBV7-9, the J call TRBJ2-1; D is unresolved. Germline assignment: CDR1 SEHNR and CDR2 FQNEAQ (reference sequence). With 8 bases removed from V and 6 bases from J, the gap between germline ends came to 8 bases. The CDR3 totals 11 residues. The CDR3 loop is CASPDRNEQFF. DNA for the CDR3: TGTGCCAGCCCGGATCGCAATGAGCAGTTCTTC.

The V and J genes are TRBV19 and TRBJ1-2; tentative D call: TRBD1 (5 bases). The germline V and J ends were trimmed by 5 bases and 8 bases, with 15 bases remaining between them. The CDR3 covers 13 residues. Germline V CDR1 and CDR2: LNHDA, SQIVND (reference sequence). CDR3 sequence (DNA): TGTGCCAGTAGTCCCGGGGAGGGACGGGGCTACACCTTC. Amino acids: CASSPGEGRGYTF.

This clonotype showed up many times. This chain uses TRBV19 with TRBJ1-1; D uncertain. This CDR3 is built from 13 residues. V was pared by 4 bases and J by 1 base, with 7 bases between. Germline V gene data show CDR1 as LNHDA and CDR2 as SQIVND (reference sequence). CDR3 bases: TGTGCCAGTAGTAAACTCCCGAACACTGAAGCTTTCTTT. Protein: CASSKLPNTEAFF.

The chain carries TRBV4-1 and TRBJ2-3, with TRBD1 matching 8 bases. The germline V gene has CDR1 MGHRA and CDR2 YSYEKL. There are 14 residues in the CDR3. Losses at the gene ends were 1 base for V and 6 bases for J; bases not matched to a gene: 3. The CDR3 DNA reads as TGCGCCAGCAGCCAAGGACAGGGGATGGATACGCAGTATTTT. As protein: CASSQGQGMDTQYF.

At least ten counts were recorded for this clonotype. This chain connects TRBV5-1 to TRBJ1-1, with no clear D. Germline-derived CDR1 and CDR2 are SGHRS and YFSETQ. The CDR3 runs 13 residues. V shed 4 bases and J shed 4 bases, with 11 bases lying between them. CDR3 in amino acids: CASSGSLGTEAFF. The CDR3 nucleotides read TGCGCCAGCAGCGGATCCCTGGGCACTGAAGCTTTCTTT. Combining the CDR3 with reference TRBV5-1 and TRBJ1-1 gives the whole variable domain KAGVTQTPRYLIKTRGQQVTLSCSPISGHRSVSWYQQTPGQGLQFLFEYFSETQRNKGNFPGRFSGRQFSNSRSEMNVSTLELGDSALYLCASSGSLGTEAFFGQGTRLTVV.

There are a few counts of this clonotype. The chain couples TRBV6-8 to TRBJ2-7; D is undetermined. Looked up from germline, CDR1 is MNHGY and CDR2 is SAAAGT. The length of the CDR3 is 13 residues. V lost 5 bases and J 5 bases, leaving 13 bases between the germline ends. CDR3 loop: CASSLRCAHEQYV. The CDR3 DNA reads TGTGCCAGCAGTCTGCGCTGTGCCCACGAGCAGTACGTC.

This clonotype was detected many times. This rearrangement joins TRBV7-3 to TRBJ2-2, with D perhaps being TRBD1 or TRBD2 (6 bases each). The V and J ends lost 3 bases and 7 bases respectively, with 18 bases between them. CDR3 length: 16 residues. CDR1 and CDR2 (germline): SGHTA, FQGTGA. The CDR3 protein is CASSLGGAPAGGELFF. The CDR3 DNA follows: TGTGCCAGCAGCTTGGGGGGCGCCCCGGCGGGCGGGGAGCTGTTTTTT.

This clonotype was detected ten times or more. This sequence joins TRBV24-1 and TRBJ1-5; D not resolved. Germline lookup yields CDR1 KGHDR and CDR2 SFDVKD. This CDR3 spans 14 amino acids. V lost 4 bases to trimming and J lost 4 bases, with 10 bases between them. This chain's CDR3 is CATSDTDANQPQHF. As DNA, the CDR3 is TGTGCCACCAGTGACACGGACGCGAATCAGCCCCAGCATTTT.

The chain employs TRBV7-3 and TRBJ2-1; D uncertain. Germline V gene sequence: CDR1 SGHTA, CDR2 FQGTGA. This CDR3 contains 15 residues. V lost 8 bases and J 0 bases, leaving 14 bases between the germline ends. CDR3 in DNA: TGTGCCAGCGCGACGACCGGAAGCTCCTACAATGAGCAGTTCTTC. It specifies CASATTGSSYNEQFF.

The chain uses TRBV5-1 and TRBJ1-1; D not certain. This CDR3 comprises 13 residues. V was shortened by 1 base and J by 3 bases, with 7 bases between the two germline ends. CDR1 and CDR2 (germline): SGHRS, YFSETQ. Here the CDR3 DNA reads TGCGCCAGCAGCTTGAGGGTGGACACTGAAGCTTTCTTT. This translates into CASSLRVDTEAFF.

The chain couples TRBV9 to TRBJ2-1, with unresolved D. Germline V gene lookup returns CDR1 SGDLS and CDR2 YYNGEE. V lost 2 bases to trimming and J lost 7 bases, with 4 bases between them. CDR3 length: 11 amino acids. The CDR3 reads CASSVANEQFF. The CDR3 nucleotides are TGTGCCAGCAGCGTCGCGAATGAGCAGTTCTTC.

As to this clonotype: This CDR3 fails to terminate in the conserved phenylalanine or tryptophan, so it likely reflects a read error. The chain uses TRBV9 and TRBJ1-6, with 12 bases that match TRBD1. Germline values: CDR1 SGDLS, CDR2 YYNGEE. The CDR3 consists of 18 residues. Unmatched junction bases numbered 12, after V lost 4 bases and J lost 7 bases. The CDR3 region is CASSPGPGTGGTNSPLHS. Written as DNA, the CDR3 is TGTGCCAGCAGCCCCGGCCCCGGGACAGGGGGCACCAATTCACCCCTCCACTCT.